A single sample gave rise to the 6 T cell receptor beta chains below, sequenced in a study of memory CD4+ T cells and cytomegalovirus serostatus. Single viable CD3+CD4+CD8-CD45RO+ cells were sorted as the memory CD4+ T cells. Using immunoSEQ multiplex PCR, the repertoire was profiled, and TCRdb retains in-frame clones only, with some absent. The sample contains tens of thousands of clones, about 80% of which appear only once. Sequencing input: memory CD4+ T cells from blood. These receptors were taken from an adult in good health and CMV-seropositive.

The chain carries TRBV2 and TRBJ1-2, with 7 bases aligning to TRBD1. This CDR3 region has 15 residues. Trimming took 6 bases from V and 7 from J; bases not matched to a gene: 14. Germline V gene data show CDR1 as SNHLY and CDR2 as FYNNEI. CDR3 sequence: CASSERGQTTVGYTF. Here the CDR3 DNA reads TGTGCCAGCAGCGAAAGGGGGCAGACAACCGTTGGCTACACCTTC.

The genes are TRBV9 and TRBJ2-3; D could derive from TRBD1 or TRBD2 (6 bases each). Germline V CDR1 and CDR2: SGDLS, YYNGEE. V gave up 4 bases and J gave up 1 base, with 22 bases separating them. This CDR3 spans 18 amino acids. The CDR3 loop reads CASSTTGLGGFGTDTQYF. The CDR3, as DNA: TGTGCCAGCAGCACCACAGGGTTGGGGGGCTTTGGCACAGATACGCAGTATTTT.

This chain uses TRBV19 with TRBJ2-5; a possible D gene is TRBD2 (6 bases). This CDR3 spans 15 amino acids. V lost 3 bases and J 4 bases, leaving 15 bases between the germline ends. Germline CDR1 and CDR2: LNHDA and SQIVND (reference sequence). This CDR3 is CASSMSLAGRETQYF. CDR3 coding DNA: TGTGCCAGTAGTATGTCTTTGGCGGGACGAGAGACCCAGTACTTC.

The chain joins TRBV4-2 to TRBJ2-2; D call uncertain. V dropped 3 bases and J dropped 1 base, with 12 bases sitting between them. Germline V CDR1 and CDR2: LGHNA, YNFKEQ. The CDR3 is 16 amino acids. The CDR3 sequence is CASSQIIYRNTGELFF. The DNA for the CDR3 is TGTGCCAGCAGCCAGATCATATACAGGAACACCGGGGAGCTGTTTTTT.

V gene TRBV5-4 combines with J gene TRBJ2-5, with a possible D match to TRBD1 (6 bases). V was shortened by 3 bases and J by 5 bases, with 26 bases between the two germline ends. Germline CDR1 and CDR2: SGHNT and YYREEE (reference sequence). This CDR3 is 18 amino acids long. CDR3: CASSWGRTSTIQGETQYF. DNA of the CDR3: TGTGCCAGCAGCTGGGGTAGGACTTCTACAATCCAGGGGGAGACCCAGTACTTC.

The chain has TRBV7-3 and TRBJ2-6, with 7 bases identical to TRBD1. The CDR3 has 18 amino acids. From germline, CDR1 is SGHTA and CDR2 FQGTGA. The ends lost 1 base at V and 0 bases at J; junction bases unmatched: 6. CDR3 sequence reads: CASSLKNRGSSGANVLTF. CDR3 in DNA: TGTGCCAGCAGCTTAAAGAACAGGGGCAGCTCTGGGGCCAACGTCCTGACTTTC.